A selection of T cell receptor beta chains follows, all from one sample in a study of blood T cells in healthy people across ages. Via MiXCR, TCRdb re-called the 5' RACE reads, giving one row per CDR3 protein. The repertoire has about 1,600,000 distinct CDR3 sequences, roughly 40% of them found once; the top ten carry 7.9%. Sequenced sample: blood. The receptors come from a woman aged 18 to 35 in good health. The CDR3 runs from the conserved cysteine through the conserved F or W. D genes are given only for firm matches. Clone size is stated in some rows and not others, as once, few, many or a class when expanded.

V	size	length	J	D	DNA	CDR3
TRBV20-1	few	14	TRBJ2-3	NA	TGCAGTGCTAGAGAGGGGGCTGTTAAAGATACGCAGTATTTT	CSAREGAVKDTQYF
TRBV7-9	NA	15	TRBJ2-3	TRBD2	TGTGCCAGCAGCCCGGCTAGCGGGTGGCGGAATACGCAGTATTTT	CASSPASGWRNTQYF
TRBV12-3/TRBV12-4	few	14	TRBJ1-5	NA	TGTGCCAGCAGTTTCTCACAGGGCAATCAGCCCCAGCATTTT	CASSFSQGNQPQHF
TRBV7-2	NA	16	TRBJ2-7	NA	TGTGCCAGCAGCCCCCAAAGCCCCGGGTCCTCCTACGAGCAGTACTTC	CASSPQSPGSSYEQYF
TRBV20-1	few	15	TRBJ2-3	TRBD2	TGCAGTGCCCCGGGACTAGCGTCTAGCACAGATACGCAGTATTTT	CSAPGLASSTDTQYF
TRBV28	NA	17	TRBJ1-5	NA	TGTGCCAGCAGTTTACATGGGGGGGGCTATGGCAATCAGCCCCAGCATTTT	CASSLHGGGYGNQPQHF
TRBV20-1	NA	12	TRBJ1-2	NA	TGCAGTGCTAGTAAGATCAACTATGGCTACACCTTC	CSASKINYGYTF
TRBV7-9	few	16	TRBJ2-5	TRBD2	TGTGCCAGCAGCTCCCCTAGCGGGGGGAACCAAGAGACCCAGTACTTC	CASSSPSGGNQETQYF
TRBV20-1	many	13	TRBJ2-5	NA	TGCAGTGCTAGAGAATGGGAGGAAGAGACCCAGTACTTC	CSAREWEEETQYF
TRBV6-9	NA	15	TRBJ2-7	TRBD2	TGTGCCAGCAGGTTCGGGGGGGGCGCCTCCTACGAGCAGTACTTC	CASRFGGGASYEQYF
TRBV7-2	NA	16	TRBJ1-3	NA	TGTGCCAGCAGCCCTCCCCTACTTCCCTCTGGAAACACCATATATTTT	CASSPPLLPSGNTIYF
TRBV27	NA	14	TRBJ2-2	TRBD2	TGTGCCAGCAGCACCTGGACTAGCGCCGGGGAGCTGTTTTTT	CASSTWTSAGELFF
TRBV3-1	NA	13	TRBJ2-3	NA	TGTGTCAGCAGCCAAGATTCTGCAGATACGCAGTATTTT	CVSSQDSADTQYF
TRBV28	NA	15	TRBJ2-7	NA	TGTGCCAGCAGCCCCGCGGTGGGTACCCCCTACGAGCAGTACTTC	CASSPAVGTPYEQYF
TRBV18	NA	14	TRBJ2-7	NA	TGTGCCAGCTCACCTGTACTGGATGCCTACGAGCAGTACTTC	CASSPVLDAYEQYF
TRBV20-1	NA	14	TRBJ1-1	NA	TGCAGTGCTAGATTGGGACACCAGAACACTGAAGCTTTCTTT	CSARLGHQNTEAFF
TRBV4-1	NA	15	TRBJ2-1	TRBD2	TGCGCCAGCAGCCAACCTAGCGGGGGAAAAGAGACCCAGTTCTTC	CASSQPSGGKETQFF
TRBV6-5	NA	18	TRBJ2-7	NA	TGTGCCAGCAGTTACTCGGGGCTAGGACGGGTTGCGGCCTACGAGCAGTACTTC	CASSYSGLGRVAAYEQYF
TRBV7-9	NA	15	TRBJ2-7	TRBD1	TGTGCCAGCAGCTCCGCCCAAACAGGGGGGAACGAGCAGTACTTC	CASSSAQTGGNEQYF
TRBV20-1	NA	14	TRBJ1-1	NA	TGCAGTGCTAGAGTTGGGGGGTCGAACACTGAAGCTTTCTTT	CSARVGGSNTEAFF
TRBV19	NA	14	TRBJ1-2	NA	TGTGCCAGTAGTAGGGACGGCGCGCCCTATGGCTACACCTTC	CASSRDGAPYGYTF
TRBV12-3/TRBV12-4	NA	16	TRBJ2-4	TRBD2	TGTGCCAGCAGTTCACGTAGCGGGGGGGTCGTCAACATTCAGTACTTC	CASSSRSGGVVNIQYF
TRBV2	NA	15	TRBJ1-3	NA	TGTGCCAGCAGTGCCTTCGAGGCTTCTGGAAACACCATATATTTT	CASSAFEASGNTIYF
TRBV5-4	NA	17	TRBJ2-3	TRBD2	TGTGCCAGCAGCTTGCGGACTAGCGGGGCCGGGACAGATACGCAGTATTTT	CASSLRTSGAGTDTQYF
TRBV27	NA	16	TRBJ2-1	TRBD2	TGTGCCAGCAGTTTATGGTTTGGGCGGGAGGTACATGAGCAGTTCTTC	CASSLWFGREVHEQFF
TRBV5-1	few	15	TRBJ2-1	NA	TGCGCCAGCAGACGAGACAGGGAGGGCATCAATGAGCAGTTCTTC	CASRRDREGINEQFF
TRBV4-2	NA	19	TRBJ2-7	TRBD2	TGTGCCAGCAGCCAATATGCAGACACTAGGCGGGGGAGCTCCTACGAGCAGTACTTC	CASSQYADTRRGSSYEQYF
TRBV29-1	many	13	TRBJ2-7	TRBD1	TGCAGCGTTGAACAGGGGGCGTCCTACGAGCAGTACTTC	CSVEQGASYEQYF
TRBV6-5	NA	15	TRBJ2-1	NA	TGTGCCAGCAGTTACTCGATAGGACAACTCAATGAGCAGTTCTTC	CASSYSIGQLNEQFF
TRBV20-1	NA	14	TRBJ2-1	TRBD2	TGCAGTGCTAGTATCCAGCGGGGCTACAATGAGCAGTTCTTC	CSASIQRGYNEQFF
TRBV5-1	NA	15	TRBJ2-1	NA	TGCGCCAGCAGCTTGGGCCCGTACTCCTACAATGAGCAGTTCTTC	CASSLGPYSYNEQFF
TRBV6-5	NA	10	TRBJ2-5	NA	TGTGCCGGCACCCAAGAGACCCAGTACTTC	CAGTQETQYF
TRBV29-1	NA	13	TRBJ2-5	TRBD1	TGCAGCGTAGGGACAGGTATACAAGAGACCCAGTACTTC	CSVGTGIQETQYF
TRBV7-6	once	14	TRBJ2-7	NA	TGTGCCAGCAGCCCACCGATGGGTCTGGGCGAGCAGTACTTC	CASSPPMGLGEQYF
TRBV25-1	NA	14	TRBJ2-1	NA	TGTGCCAGCAGTGATGGTGGAATATACAATGAGCAGTTCTTC	CASSDGGIYNEQFF
TRBV4-2	few	16	TRBJ2-3	NA	TGTGCCAGCAGTCCCCGACTAGGGGGGGTCGTAGATACGCAGTATTTT	CASSPRLGGVVDTQYF
TRBV7-8	NA	18	TRBJ1-1	TRBD1	TGTGCCAGCAGCCCCGGGACAGGGGGCAAGGTGGTGAACACTGAAGCTTTCTTT	CASSPGTGGKVVNTEAFF
TRBV20-1	few	15	TRBJ2-3	TRBD2	TGCAGTGCTAGAGGGACTAGCGGATACACAGATACGCAGTATTTT	CSARGTSGYTDTQYF
TRBV7-8	NA	15	TRBJ2-5	NA	TGTGCCAGCAGCCTTACGTTTACGTACCAAGAGACCCAGTACTTC	CASSLTFTYQETQYF
TRBV7-2	NA	16	TRBJ2-1	NA	TGTGCCAGCAGCTTAGCGTTGGGGGCAACCTACAATGAGCAGTTCTTT	CASSLALGATYNEQFF
TRBV6-1	few	16	TRBJ2-3	TRBD2	TGTGCCAGCACCGCCGGGACTAGTCCCGAAACAGATACGCAGTATTTT	CASTAGTSPETDTQYF
TRBV20-1	NA	12	TRBJ2-1	NA	TGCAGTGCTTGGGTCGGGGCCTATGAGCAGTTCTTC	CSAWVGAYEQFF
TRBV20-1	few	14	TRBJ2-4	TRBD1	TGCAGTGCTAGCCTTAACCAGGGGGTTAGCATTCAGTACTTC	CSASLNQGVSIQYF
TRBV20-1	NA	15	TRBJ2-1	NA	TGCAGTGCTAGAGATCTAAGGACCTCCTACAATGAGCAGTTCTTC	CSARDLRTSYNEQFF
TRBV12-3/TRBV12-4	NA	12	TRBJ1-2	NA	TGTGCCATCCCATCGGGGGAATATGGCTACACCTTC	CAIPSGEYGYTF
TRBV5-1	few	15	TRBJ2-7	TRBD1	TGCGCCAGCAGCTCACCCCCGGGACAGGGTTACGAGCAGTACTTC	CASSSPPGQGYEQYF
TRBV20-1	few	14	TRBJ2-2	TRBD1	TGCAGTGTCGAAAGCCGACAGGGCTCCGGGGAGCTGTTTTTT	CSVESRQGSGELFF
TRBV3-1	NA	14	TRBJ2-7	NA	TGTGCCAGCAGCCAAGGGCAGGACGTCTACGAGCAGTACTTC	CASSQGQDVYEQYF
TRBV20-1	few	12	TRBJ1-2	NA	TGCAGTGCTAGAATCGGGAACTATGGCTACACCTTC	CSARIGNYGYTF
TRBV24-1	few	13	TRBJ2-5	NA	TGTGCCACCAGTGATGGGACAACGGGGACCCAGTACTTC	CATSDGTTGTQYF
TRBV7-9	NA	14	TRBJ2-7	NA	TGTGCCAGCAGCTCCTACCTCGAAAATGGCGAGCAGTACTTC	CASSSYLENGEQYF
TRBV5-5	NA	14	TRBJ1-5	NA	TGTGCCAGCAGCTTTGTGCCAACCAGGCAGCCCCAGCATTTT	CASSFVPTRQPQHF
TRBV5-1	NA	13	TRBJ2-4	NA	TGCGCCAGCAGCTCAGAGGGGGCGGGGATTCAGTACTTC	CASSSEGAGIQYF
TRBV25-1	NA	14	TRBJ1-1	NA	TGTGCCAGCAGTGATCCGGGGTTGTCAACTGAAGCTTTCTTT	CASSDPGLSTEAFF